This T cell receptor beta chain appears in the sequencing data of a study of T-cell memory formation after mild COVID-19. TCRdb reprocessed the 5' RACE reads with MiXCR, giving one entry per CDR3 protein. The sample consists of 85,000 to 120,000 distinct CDR3 sequences, about 17% of them appearing once. Study-level results: Day 15 to 85 contracting clones showed balanced CD4/CD8; later expanders leaned CD4+.

This clonotype was observed a few times. The antigen is unknown. The J segment lost 4 bases and the V segment lost 6 bases, leaving 7 bases of the junction unmatched. CDR3 length: 15 amino acids. Germline V gene sequence: CDR1 MNHEY, CDR2 SVGAGI. The genes are TRBV6-5 and TRBJ2-1, with TRBD2 identical over 9 bases. The TCR sequence derives from an adult woman who had mild COVID-19 (a few samples of this study predate the infection). Cell type and time point are not known. The material sequenced was PBMCs or a T cell subset sorted from them (not recorded which). Here the CDR3 reads CASRGLAGPYNEQFF. Here the CDR3 DNA reads TGTGCCAGCAGGGGGCTAGCGGGGCCTTACAATGAGCAGTTCTTC.